The rows below give T cell receptor beta chains drawn from one sample of a study of T cells in Graves' hyperthyroidism and ophthalmopathy. Each CDR3 protein gets one entry after TCRdb re-called the multiplex PCR reads with MiXCR. The sample carries around 380,000 distinct CDR3 sequences, approximately 13% recorded once. Sequenced input: blood. The receptors shown here come from a man aged 25 to 45 with Graves' hyperthyroidism that later progressed to Graves' ophthalmopathy. CDR3s include the opening cysteine and the closing phenylalanine or tryptophan. D genes are given only for firm matches. Clone size is shown for a subset of rows, as once, few, many or a class of expanded clone.

>TRBJ1-3|TRBV7-9|-|few
TGTGCCAGCAGCAATGCCCCCACTACTGGAAACACCATATATTTT
CASSNAPTTGNTIYF
>TRBJ2-7|TRBV30|-|many
TGTGCCTGGAGTAAAAGCCACGAGCAGTACTTC
CAWSKSHEQYF
>TRBJ1-5|TRBV7-3|-|many
TGTGCCAGCAGCCTAGGTGTTGGGAGGGATCAGCCCCAGCATTTT
CASSLGVGRDQPQHF
>TRBJ1-2|TRBV10-3|TRBD1|many
TGTGCCATCAGTGATAATGGACAGGGGGATCGCTACACCTTC
CAISDNGQGDRYTF
>TRBJ1-6|TRBV11-3|-|many
TGTGCCAGCAGCTTGAAACAGGCCCTTCATTCACCCCTCCACTTT
CASSLKQALHSPLHF
>TRBJ2-2|TRBV6-2/TRBV6-3|-|many
TGTGCCAGCAGTTTGGACAGTCAGAACACCGGGGAGCTGTTTTTT
CASSLDSQNTGELFF
>TRBJ2-7|TRBV4-1|-|-
TGCGCCAGCAGCCAAGAAGCTCGAGGGGACCAAGGCGAGCAGTACTTC
CASSQEARGDQGEQYF
>TRBJ2-1|TRBV28|TRBD1|many
TGTGCCAGCAGCCCCGGGACAGGTTACAATGAGCAGTTCTTC
CASSPGTGYNEQFF
>TRBJ2-2|TRBV2|TRBD2|many
TGTGCCAGCAGTTGGGGACTAGCGGGGGGCGGAACCGGGGAGCTGTTTTTT
CASSWGLAGGGTGELFF
>TRBJ1-2|TRBV28|TRBD1|many
TGTGCCAGCAGTCTCCACCCGGACAGGGATGATGGCTACACCTTC
CASSLHPDRDDGYTF
>TRBJ2-1|TRBV11-3|-|many
TGTGCCAGCAGTCCAGACAGCGCCTACAATGAGCAGTTCTTC
CASSPDSAYNEQFF
>TRBJ2-7|TRBV4-1|-|-
TGCGCCAGCAGCCAAGTGCGAGGGAGCCCCCACGAGCAGTACTTC
CASSQVRGSPHEQYF
>TRBJ2-5|TRBV6-1|-|few
TGTGCCAGCAGAGGTTCCAGGGGTGGGGAGACCCAGTACTTC
CASRGSRGGETQYF
>TRBJ2-1|TRBV7-3|TRBD2|few
TGTGCCAGCAGCTTAGATGTGGGACTAGGGAAGAATGAGCAGTTCTTC
CASSLDVGLGKNEQFF
>TRBJ2-5|TRBV11-1|TRBD2|many
TGTGCCAGCAGCTTGTGGCCAGCGGGGGATGAGACCCAGTACTTC
CASSLWPAGDETQYF
>TRBJ2-1|TRBV7-9|-|few
TGTGCCAGCAGCCGAACAGGTAGCGTTTCCAATGAGCAGTTCTTC
CASSRTGSVSNEQFF
>TRBJ2-1|TRBV7-3|TRBD2|-
TGTGCCAGCAGTGATACTCCCGGGGGGGCCGTTAATAATGAGCAGTTCTTC
CASSDTPGGAVNNEQFF
>TRBJ2-2|TRBV6-6|-|many
TGTGCCAGCAGTTACTCGGGCGGCGGCACCGGGGAGCTGTTTTTT
CASSYSGGGTGELFF
>TRBJ2-7|TRBV30|TRBD2|once
TGTGCCTGCAGTGTTTCGGGGGGGTCTGAGCAGTACTTC
CACSVSGGSEQYF
>TRBJ1-3|TRBV2|TRBD1|many
TGTGCCAGCAGTGGACAGGGAAGGGGAAACACCATATATTTT
CASSGQGRGNTIYF
>TRBJ2-7|TRBV3-1|-|few
TGTGCCACTGGGGACGTAGCCTACGAGCAGTACTTC
CATGDVAYEQYF
>TRBJ2-1|TRBV5-8|TRBD2|-
TGTGCCAGCAGCGTGACTAGCGGGGGTTACAATGAGCAGTTCTTC
CASSVTSGGYNEQFF
>TRBJ2-2|TRBV5-6|TRBD1|-
TGTGCCAGCATCCAGACAGGGCACGCGAACACCGGGGAGCTGTTTTTT
CASIQTGHANTGELFF
>TRBJ2-5|TRBV6-1|TRBD1|many
TGTGCCAGCAGCCGGTGGACAGGGGGCGGTGAGACCCAGTACTTC
CASSRWTGGGETQYF
>TRBJ2-1|TRBV4-1|-|-
TGCGCCAGCAGCCAAGAAAAGGGCGCAATAGGGAATGAGCAGTTCTTC
CASSQEKGAIGNEQFF
>TRBJ1-6|TRBV25-1|-|few
TGTGCCAGCAGTGAAATTGGGGATATTGGGGGTTCACCCCTCCACTTT
CASSEIGDIGGSPLHF
>TRBJ2-1|TRBV6-1|-|-
TGTGCCAGCAGACAAGGTGGTGTGAATGAGCAGTTCTTC
CASRQGGVNEQFF
>TRBJ1-1|TRBV15|-|few
TGTGCCACCAGCAGAGGTTTTAACACTGAAGCTTTCTTT
CATSRGFNTEAFF
>TRBJ1-3|TRBV7-9|-|-
TGTGCCAGCAGCTCAGAACAGGGATATGGAAACACCATATATTTT
CASSSEQGYGNTIYF
>TRBJ1-4|TRBV19|TRBD1|few
TGTGCCAGTAGTCTGACAGGGAAGGAACTGTTTTTT
CASSLTGKELFF
>TRBJ2-7|TRBV11-3|-|many
TGTGCCAGCAGCTTAATGCAGGACCTTGACTACGAGCAGTACTTC
CASSLMQDLDYEQYF
>TRBJ1-2|TRBV3-1|-|many
TGTGCCAGCAGCCCTGACCCTATTTACGCGGAGGGCTACACCTTC
CASSPDPIYAEGYTF
>TRBJ2-3|TRBV7-3|-|many
TGTGCCAGCAGCTGGCCGAACACAGATACGCAGTATTTT
CASSWPNTDTQYF
>TRBJ2-3|TRBV2|TRBD2|-
TGTGCCAGCAGTGAGGGAGCGGGGGGGCCGGGCACAGATACGCAGTATTTT
CASSEGAGGPGTDTQYF
>TRBJ1-3|TRBV12-3/TRBV12-4|-|few
TGTGCCAGCAGTTTCACCTCTGGAAACACCATATATTTT
CASSFTSGNTIYF
>TRBJ2-7|TRBV20-1|TRBD1|-
TGCAGTGCTAGTAGCCTGGACAGGGGGATTTACGAGCAGTACTTC
CSASSLDRGIYEQYF
>TRBJ1-4|TRBV2|-|many
TGTGCCAGCACCTGGGCCAACGAGGGTGAAAAACTGTTTTTT
CASTWANEGEKLFF
>TRBJ2-3|TRBV18|-|-
TGTGCCAGCTCACCAGGGGCGACGGGGGGCGCAGATACGCAGTATTTT
CASSPGATGGADTQYF
>TRBJ1-2|TRBV11-2|TRBD1|many
TGTGCCAGCAGCTTAGTGTTAGGACAGGACGTGGGCTACACCTTC
CASSLVLGQDVGYTF
>TRBJ2-1|TRBV3-1|-|few
TGTGCCAGCAGCCAAGATAACATAGGGAATGAGCAGTTCTTC
CASSQDNIGNEQFF
>TRBJ2-5|TRBV5-1|-|many
TGCGCCAGCAGAGCCGGGACTTTAGAGACCCAGTACTTC
CASRAGTLETQYF
>TRBJ1-5|TRBV24-1|-|many
TGTGCCACCAGTGATTTGGTGGGACGGTCCGCCCCGAATAGCAATCAGCCCCAGCATTTT
CATSDLVGRSAPNSNQPQHF